This T cell receptor (beta chain) was observed in a study of shared clonotypes between healthy human individuals. CDR3 length: 15 residues. Germline V gene lookup returns CDR1 SGHDN and CDR2 FVKESK. Trimming cost V 4 bases and J 4 bases, with 13 bases left between them. In the authors' workflow: ImmunoSEQ gave junction-only sequences without quality scores, so filtering differed. The table came from immunoSEQ multiplex PCR; TCRdb's copy has only in-frame clones and leaves some out. The V and J calls and the clone size are those of that table, but D and trimming were determined from the DNA. This sample has 530,000 or so clones, with over 60% found just once.

The sequencing sample was made of PBMCs. This TCR derives from a woman aged 35 to 49 in good health. Some clones in this sample may be carry-over from other donors' samples. This chain joins TRBV14 and TRBJ2-2; D uncertain. The DNA of the CDR3 is TGTGCCAGCAGCCTCCTGGGTAGCCCCACCGGGGAGCTGTTTTTT. This codes for CASSLLGSPTGELFF.